The T cell receptor (beta chain) described here comes from a study of technical replicates of blood from four donors. V gave up 2 bases and J gave up 5 bases, with 11 bases separating them. CDR3 length equals 14 residues. Germline V gene lookup returns CDR1 SGDLS and CDR2 YYNGEE. Some clones are missing from TCRdb's copy, which holds only in-frame ones; the method was immunoSEQ multiplex PCR. The table includes about 69,000 clones, over 80% detected once. V usage is TRBV9 and J usage is TRBJ2-1; D may be TRBD2 (6 bases). This TCR came from a human donor in good health. Some clones in this sample may be carry-over from other donors' samples. Sequenced input: PBMCs. The CDR3 bases are TGTGCCAGCAGCGTCGGGGGTGGGGACAATGAGCAGTTCTTC. Protein product: CASSVGGGDNEQFF.